The clone carrying this T cell receptor (beta chain) was observed once. PCR primers comprised 60 Vbeta and 13 Jbeta primers. Profiled with immunoSEQ multiplex PCR; TCRdb holds only in-frame clones, not every one. The data show roughly 130,000 clones, with around 79% seen just once and 2.1% held by the top ten. The entry originates in a study of cytomegalovirus exposure and HLA in healthy donors. There are 15 residues in the CDR3. Germline lookup yields CDR1 SGHKS and CDR2 YYEKEE (reference sequence). The V end was cut by 4 bases, the J end by 0 bases, with 13 bases between. The clonotype comes from a woman aged 40 to 55 in good health and CMV-seropositive. Sequencing was carried out using PBMCs. This chain links TRBV5-5 with TRBJ1-1; D is uncertain. The CDR3 DNA follows: TGTGCCAGCAGCGTCAACGGCAGGATGAACACTGAAGCTTTCTTT. This codes for CASSVNGRMNTEAFF.